The 25 T cell receptor beta chains given below trace back to one sample, sequenced in a study of T cell repertoires in cytomegalovirus infection. The antigens for these receptors are not known. MiXCR was run by TCRdb on the reads, yielding one entry per CDR3 protein. Of some 940,000 distinct CDR3 sequences in the sample, around 30% are singletons; the top ten hold over 12%. The starting material was cultured CD8+ T cells from PBMCs, obtained from culture after CMV antigen stimulation. The receptor source for this set is a human donor in good health (CMV status not recorded). Some clones in this sample may be carry-over from other donors' samples.

This clonotype occurred once. This chain links TRBV5-6 with TRBJ1-5; D not certain. Per germline, CDR1 SGHDT and CDR2 YYEEEE. V was pared by 1 base and J by 4 bases, with 15 bases between. CDR3 size: 16 residues. The CDR3 reads CASSLFQDPFNQPQHF. The CDR3 bases are TGTGCCAGCAGCTTGTTTCAGGATCCTTTTAATCAGCCCCAGCATTTT. Variable domain in full (rest from reference TRBV5-6 and TRBJ1-5): DAGVTQSPTHLIKTRGQQVTLRCSPKSGHDTVSWYQQALGQGPQFIFQYYEEEERQRGNFPDRFSGHQFPNYSSELNVNALLLGDSALYLCASSLFQDPFNQPQHFGDGTRLSIL.

The V gene is TRBV2, the J gene TRBJ2-1; no clear D. Trimming cost V 1 base and J 5 bases, with 15 bases left between them. CDR1 is SNHLY and CDR2 is FYNNEI in the germline V gene. This CDR3 spans 16 amino acids. CDR3 in DNA: TGTGCCAGCAGTGAAGAGGGCGGCCCTAGGGACAATGAGCAGTTCTTC. This sequence encodes CASSEEGGPRDNEQFF.

V gene TRBV10-3 combines with J gene TRBJ2-3, with D perhaps assigned TRBD1 or TRBD2 (6 bases each). This CDR3 is built from 15 residues. CDR1 and CDR2 from the germline V gene are ENHRY and SYGVKD. V gave up 0 bases and J gave up 2 bases, with 9 bases separating them. For the CDR3, the DNA is TGTGCCATCAGTGAGTCCGGGGGCCCCACAGATACGCAGTATTTT. Amino acid sequence: CAISESGGPTDTQYF.

The chain uses TRBV12-3 or TRBV12-4 and TRBJ1-6; D call uncertain. V was trimmed by 8 bases and J by 9 bases, leaving 11 bases between them. The CDR3 spans 12 residues. CDR3 nucleotide sequence: TGTGCCAGCGGAGTCAGAATTTCACCCCTCCACTTT. Protein sequence: CASGVRISPLHF.

The chain uses TRBV6-5 and TRBJ2-3, with 11 nucleotides matching TRBD2. The CDR3 is 14 amino acids. Trimming took 5 bases from V and 3 from J; bases not matched to a gene: 1. Germline assignment: CDR1 MNHEY and CDR2 SVGAGI. The CDR3 DNA reads TGTGCCAGCAGTGGGACTAGCGGTACAGATACGCAGTATTTT. Protein sequence: CASSGTSGTDTQYF.

Many counts were recorded for this clonotype. The CDR3 DNA follows: TGTGCCAGCAGCTTCGGATCAGGGTGGGGAGATGGCTACACCTTC. It translates to CASSFGSGWGDGYTF. The chain combines TRBV7-6 with TRBJ1-2; tentative D call: TRBD1 (5 bases). The V end lost 3 bases, the J end lost 6 bases, and 17 bases lay between the germline ends. Germline V CDR1 and CDR2: SGHVS, FNYEAQ. The CDR3 totals 15 residues.

In the case of this clonotype: The germline gene is not matched at one end of the junction; a read error may be the cause. V gene TRBV12-3 or TRBV12-4 combines with J gene TRBJ2-1, with a weak D call TRBD2 (6 bases). This CDR3 is 17 amino acids long. CDR3 region: CASSPFLRDSSHNEQFF. In DNA form, the CDR3 reads TGTGCCAGCAGTCCTTTCCTCCGGGACTCCTCCCACAATGAGCAGTTCTTC.

The V gene is TRBV7-9, the J gene TRBJ2-5; D possibly uses TRBD1 or TRBD2 (6 bases each). Trimming took off 3 bases at V and 3 bases at J, with 17 bases between the two ends. The germline V gene has CDR1 SEHNR and CDR2 FQNEAQ (reference sequence). CDR3 length equals 16 residues. CDR3: CASSFETGGGEETQYF. The CDR3 DNA sequence: TGTGCCAGCAGCTTCGAGACAGGCGGAGGGGAAGAGACCCAGTACTTC.

Concerning this clonotype itself: Germline and junction disagree at one end, which may indicate a read error. The chain employs TRBV6-4 and TRBJ1-6, with 8 bases identical to TRBD1. This CDR3 has 17 amino acids. CDR1 MRHNA and CDR2 SNTAGT come from the germline V gene. The CDR3 bases are TGTGCCAGCAGGAGAGACGACAGGGGAAGGTATAATTCAACCCTCCACTTT. Its protein is CASRRDDRGRYNSTLHF.

For the CDR3, the DNA is TGTGCCAGCAGCTTAACGCTGACCTCTAGGTACAATGAGCAGTTCTTC. It translates to CASSLTLTSRYNEQFF. The rearrangement joins TRBV7-3 to TRBJ2-1, with D hard to call. V lost 0 bases and J 4 bases, leaving 13 bases between the germline ends. This CDR3 has 16 amino acids. Germline loops: CDR1 SGHTA, CDR2 FQGTGA.

CDR3 loop: CASSYLYPQGANYGYTF. CDR3 in DNA: TGTGCCAGCAGTTACCTTTACCCGCAGGGAGCTAACTATGGCTACACCTTC. This rearrangement joins TRBV6-5 to TRBJ1-2; D perhaps matches TRBD1 (5 bases). The CDR3 covers 17 residues. Germline CDR1 is MNHEY and CDR2 is SVGAGI. V gave up 2 bases and J gave up 0 bases, with 16 bases separating them.

The chain employs TRBV7-3 and TRBJ1-1, with D possibly being TRBD1 (6 bases). The CDR3 has 14 amino acids. Deletions cut 5 bases from V and 4 bases from J, with 14 bases between. Per germline, CDR1 SGHTA and CDR2 FQGTGA. DNA for the CDR3: TGTGCCAGCAGCGCCTCCAGGGGTAGCACTGAAGCTTTCTTT. Residues: CASSASRGSTEAFF.

This clonotype appeared many times. The rearrangement joins TRBV12-3 or TRBV12-4 to TRBJ1-5, with 10 bases lining up with TRBD1. Germline trimming cut 4 bases from V and 3 bases from J; bases unmatched to any gene: 12. The CDR3 runs 18 residues. The CDR3: CASSSTGGLTPVNQPQHF. As DNA, the CDR3 is TGTGCCAGCAGTTCGACAGGGGGCCTTACTCCAGTCAATCAGCCCCAGCATTTT.

This clonotype was counted between two and nine times. This rearrangement joins TRBV19 to TRBJ2-3; 12 bases agree with TRBD2. V was pared by 11 bases and J by 1 base, with 7 bases of the junction left unmatched. Germline V gene data show CDR1 as LNHDA and CDR2 as SQIVND (reference sequence). This CDR3 contains 15 residues. CDR3 sequence: CAGRTSGNRTDTQYF. In DNA form, the CDR3 reads TGTGCCGGGAGGACTAGCGGGAATCGCACAGATACGCAGTATTTT.

CDR3 region: CASSYADWGPGTQHF. Written as DNA, the CDR3 is TGTGCCAGCAGTTACGCAGACTGGGGACCTGGGACCCAGCATTTT. The chain links TRBV6-2 or TRBV6-3 to TRBJ1-5; D perhaps matches TRBD1 (5 bases). This CDR3 spans 15 amino acids. CDR1 is MNHEY, CDR2 SVGEGT, per germline. V lost 2 bases to trimming and J lost 11 bases, with 19 bases between them.

This clonotype was counted at least ten times. This sequence joins TRBV7-8 and TRBJ2-3; 7 nucleotides agree with TRBD1. Germline CDR1 and CDR2: SGHVS and FQNEAQ. The CDR3 totals 16 residues. V dropped 6 bases and J dropped 0; count of bases not matched to a gene: 9. CDR3 region: CASSHKRGRSTDTQYF. In nucleotides, the CDR3 is TGTGCCAGCAGTCACAAGAGGGGGCGTAGCACAGATACGCAGTATTTT.

This clonotype has only a few counts. This rearrangement joins TRBV20-1 to TRBJ1-6; D is undetermined. This CDR3 region has 13 residues. The V end was cut by 8 bases, the J end by 6 bases, with 14 bases between. The germline gives CDR1 DFQATT, CDR2 SNEGSKA (reference sequence). In DNA form, the CDR3 reads TGCAGTCTCCGGACCACGACTAATTCACCCCTCCACTTT. Its protein product is CSLRTTTNSPLHF.

The chain links TRBV7-9 to TRBJ1-5; TRBD1 aligns across 7 bases. J was trimmed by 3 bases and V by 5 bases; bases with no gene match: 7. The CDR3 runs to 15 residues. The germline CDR1 and CDR2 sequences are SEHNR and FQNEAQ (reference sequence). The CDR3 DNA reads as TGTGCCAGCAGCCCAGCGGGACAGTTCAATCAGCCCCAGCATTTT. Residues: CASSPAGQFNQPQHF.

At least ten counts were recorded for this clonotype. V usage is TRBV12-3 or TRBV12-4 and J usage is TRBJ2-3, with D possibly TRBD1 on 5 matching bases. Deletions cut 2 bases from V and 1 base from J, with 7 bases between. This CDR3 is 14 amino acids long. CDR3 sequence: CASSLYRRTDTQYF. The CDR3 region has the DNA TGTGCCAGCAGTTTATACAGGCGCACAGATACGCAGTATTTT.

This clonotype was observed many times. The genes are TRBV7-8 and TRBJ2-2; 7 bases are a match to TRBD2. V gave up 4 bases and J gave up 5 bases; unmatched junction bases: 4. The CDR3 spans 14 residues. The V gene's germline CDR1 is SGHVS and CDR2 FQNEAQ. The CDR3 region is CASSYQGGTGELFF. The CDR3 DNA follows: TGTGCCAGCAGCTACCAGGGAGGGACCGGGGAGCTGTTTTTT. Variable domain in full (rest from reference TRBV7-8 and TRBJ2-2): GAGVSQSPRYKVAKRGQDVALRCDPISGHVSLFWYQQALGQGPEFLTYFQNEAQLDKSGLPSDRFFAERPEGSVSTLKIQRTQQEDSAVYLCASSYQGGTGELFFGEGSRLTVL.

This chain uses TRBV4-1 with TRBJ1-5; no clear D. Germline V CDR1 and CDR2: MGHRA, YSYEKL. The CDR3 is made up of 16 amino acids. Trimming pared 8 bases from V and 1 base from J, leaving 18 bases between. CDR3 region: CASCPEVGSSNQPQHF. Here the CDR3 DNA reads TGCGCCAGCTGCCCCGAGGTAGGCTCAAGCAATCAGCCCCAGCATTTT.

This clonotype has more than one count but fewer than ten. The gene calls are TRBV6-1 and TRBJ2-2, with a possible D match to TRBD1 (5 bases). Looked up from germline, CDR1 is MNHNS and CDR2 is SASEGT. Trimming took 8 bases from V and 4 from J, leaving 14 bases between them. The length of the CDR3 is 14 residues. The CDR3 loop is CASGEGVGTGELFF. As DNA, the CDR3 is TGTGCCAGCGGGGAAGGGGTCGGCACCGGGGAGCTGTTTTTT.

The V gene is TRBV6-2 or TRBV6-3, the J gene TRBJ2-3; possible D gene TRBD1, 6 bases. Germline loops: CDR1 MNHEY, CDR2 SVGEGT. V lost 2 bases and J lost 2, with 26 bases in between. This CDR3 contains 20 residues. The CDR3 reads CASSYQHRYAGQYLTDTQYF. The CDR3 coding sequence is TGTGCCAGCAGTTACCAACACAGGTACGCTGGACAGTACCTCACAGATACGCAGTATTTT.

This clonotype has at least ten counts. This chain links TRBV10-2 with TRBJ1-1; D ambiguous. The germline V gene encodes CDR1 WSHSY and CDR2 SAAADI. Trimming shortened V by 4 bases and J by 3 bases, and 9 bases separated the two germline ends. The CDR3 runs to 13 residues. In DNA form, the CDR3 reads TGCGCCAGCAGTGGCCCTTATCACACTGAAGCTTTCTTT. Protein sequence: CASSGPYHTEAFF.

This clonotype showed up just a few times. The J gene is TRBJ1-6, the V gene TRBV27; tentatively, D is TRBD1 (6 bases). The CDR3 consists of 14 residues. V shed 7 bases and J shed 9 bases, with 16 bases lying between them. CDR1 and CDR2 from the germline V gene are MNHEY and SMNVEV (reference sequence). CDR3 protein: CASTYGTLGSPLHF. In DNA, the CDR3 is TGTGCCAGCACCTACGGGACACTCGGTTCACCCCTCCACTTT.